The T cell receptor beta chain under discussion was sequenced for a study of technical replicates of blood from a few donors. Assay: immunoSEQ multiplex PCR; the TCRdb copy retains only in-frame clones and omits some. The sample carries about 80,000 clones, around 90% recorded once. In germline, CDR1 is SNHLY, CDR2 FYNNEI. Trimming left V 7 bases short and J 6 bases short, with 19 bases between. The CDR3 consists of 14 residues. The sequencing sample was made of T cells isolated from PBMCs. The source is a human donor in good health. V usage is TRBV2 and J usage is TRBJ2-7; possible D gene TRBD2, 5 bases. The chain's CDR3 is CASTRHGTAAEQYF. Here the CDR3 DNA reads TGTGCCAGCACCAGACACGGTACAGCGGCCGAGCAGTACTTC.